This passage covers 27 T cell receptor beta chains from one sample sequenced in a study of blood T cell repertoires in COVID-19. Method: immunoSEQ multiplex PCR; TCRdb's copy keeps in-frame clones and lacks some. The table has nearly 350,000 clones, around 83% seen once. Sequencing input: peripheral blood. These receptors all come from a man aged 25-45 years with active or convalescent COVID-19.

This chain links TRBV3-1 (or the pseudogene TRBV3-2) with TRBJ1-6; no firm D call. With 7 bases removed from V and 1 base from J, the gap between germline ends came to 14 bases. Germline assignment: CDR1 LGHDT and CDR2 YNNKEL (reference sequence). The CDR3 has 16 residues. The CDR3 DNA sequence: TGTGCCAGCACCCCGGAGCAGTGGTCCTATAATTCACCCCTCCACTTT. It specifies CASTPEQWSYNSPLHF.

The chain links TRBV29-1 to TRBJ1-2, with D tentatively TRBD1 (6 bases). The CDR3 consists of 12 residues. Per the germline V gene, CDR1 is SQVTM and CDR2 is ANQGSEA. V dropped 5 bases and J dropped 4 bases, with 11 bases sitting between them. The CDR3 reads CSVRGSSYGYTF. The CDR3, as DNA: TGCAGCGTTAGGGGGTCCAGCTATGGCTACACCTTC.

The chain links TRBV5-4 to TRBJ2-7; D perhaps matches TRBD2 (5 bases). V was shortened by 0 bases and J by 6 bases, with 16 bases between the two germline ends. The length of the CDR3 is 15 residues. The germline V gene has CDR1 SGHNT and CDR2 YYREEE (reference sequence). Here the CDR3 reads CASSLGRSALSEQYF. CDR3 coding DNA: TGTGCCAGCAGCTTGGGGAGGTCCGCACTGAGCGAGCAGTACTTC. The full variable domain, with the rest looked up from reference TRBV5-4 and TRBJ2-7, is ETGVTQSPTHLIKTRGQQVTLRCSSQSGHNTVSWYQQALGQGPQFIFQYYREEENGRGNFPPRFSGLQFPNYSSELNVNALELDDSALYLCASSLGRSALSEQYFGPGTRLTVT.

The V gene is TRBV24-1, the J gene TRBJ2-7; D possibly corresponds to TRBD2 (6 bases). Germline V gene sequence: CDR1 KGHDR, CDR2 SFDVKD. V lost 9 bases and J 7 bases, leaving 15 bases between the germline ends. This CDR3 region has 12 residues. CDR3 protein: CATRGVGGEQYF. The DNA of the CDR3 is TGTGCCACCCGAGGGGTGGGGGGAGAGCAGTACTTC.

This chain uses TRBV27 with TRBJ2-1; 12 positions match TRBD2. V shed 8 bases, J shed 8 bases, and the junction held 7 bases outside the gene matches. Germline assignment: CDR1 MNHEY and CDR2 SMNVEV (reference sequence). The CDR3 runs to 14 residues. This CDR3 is CASLRLAGDHEQFF. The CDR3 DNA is TGTGCCAGCCTAAGACTAGCGGGAGACCATGAGCAGTTCTTC.

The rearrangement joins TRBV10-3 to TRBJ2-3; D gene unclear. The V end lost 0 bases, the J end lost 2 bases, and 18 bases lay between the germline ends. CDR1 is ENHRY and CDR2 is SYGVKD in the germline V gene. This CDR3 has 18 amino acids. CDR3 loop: CAISESGFRGVPTDTQYF. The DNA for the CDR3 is TGTGCCATCAGTGAGTCCGGGTTTCGCGGTGTCCCCACAGATACGCAGTATTTT.

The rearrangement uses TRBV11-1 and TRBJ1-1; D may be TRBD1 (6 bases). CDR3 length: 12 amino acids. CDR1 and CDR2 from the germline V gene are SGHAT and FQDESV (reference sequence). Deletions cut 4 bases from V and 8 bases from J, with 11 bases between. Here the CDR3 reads CASSWQDREAFF. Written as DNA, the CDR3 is TGTGCCAGCAGCTGGCAGGACAGAGAAGCTTTCTTT. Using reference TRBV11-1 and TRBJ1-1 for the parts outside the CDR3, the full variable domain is EAEVAQSPRYKITEKSQAVAFWCDPISGHATLYWYRQILGQGPELLVQFQDESVVDDSQLPKDRFSAERLKGVDSTLKIQPAELGDSAMYLCASSWQDREAFFGQGTRLTVV.

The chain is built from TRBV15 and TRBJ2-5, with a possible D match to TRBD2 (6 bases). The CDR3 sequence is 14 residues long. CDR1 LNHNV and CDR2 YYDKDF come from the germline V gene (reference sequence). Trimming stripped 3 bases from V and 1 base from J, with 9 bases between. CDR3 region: CATSRWDFQETQYF. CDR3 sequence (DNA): TGTGCCACCAGCAGGTGGGACTTCCAAGAGACCCAGTACTTC.

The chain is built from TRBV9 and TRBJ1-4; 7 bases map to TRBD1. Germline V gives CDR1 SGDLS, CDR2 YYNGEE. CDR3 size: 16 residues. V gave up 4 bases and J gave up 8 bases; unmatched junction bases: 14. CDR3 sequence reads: CASSLSGTGVGEKLFF. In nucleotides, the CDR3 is TGTGCCAGCAGCCTATCCGGAACAGGGGTCGGCGAAAAACTGTTTTTT. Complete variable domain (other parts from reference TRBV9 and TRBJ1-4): DSGVTQTPKHLITATGQRVTLRCSPRSGDLSVYWYQQSLDQGLQFLIQYYNGEERAKGNILERFSAQQFPDLHSELNLSSLELGDSALYFCASSLSGTGVGEKLFFGSGTQLSVL.

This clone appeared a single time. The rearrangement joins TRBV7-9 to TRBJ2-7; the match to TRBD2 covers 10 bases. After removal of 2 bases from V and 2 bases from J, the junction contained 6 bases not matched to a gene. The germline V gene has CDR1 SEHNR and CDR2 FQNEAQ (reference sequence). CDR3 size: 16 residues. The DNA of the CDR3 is TGTGCCAGCAGCTTAAGGGCTAGCGGGAGTACCTACGAGCAGTACTTC. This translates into CASSLRASGSTYEQYF.

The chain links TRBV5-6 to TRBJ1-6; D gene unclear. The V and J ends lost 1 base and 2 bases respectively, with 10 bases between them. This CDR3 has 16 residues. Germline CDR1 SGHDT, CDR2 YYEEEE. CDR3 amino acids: CASSLRRIAYNSPLHF. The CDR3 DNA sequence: TGTGCCAGCAGCTTGAGGCGGATCGCCTATAATTCACCCCTCCACTTT.

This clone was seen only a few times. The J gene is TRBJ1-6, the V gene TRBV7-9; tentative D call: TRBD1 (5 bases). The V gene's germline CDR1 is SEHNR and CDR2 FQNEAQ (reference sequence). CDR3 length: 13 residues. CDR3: CANIGGSDSPLHF. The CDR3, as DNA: TGTGCTAACATTGGGGGGAGTGATTCACCCCTCCACTTT.

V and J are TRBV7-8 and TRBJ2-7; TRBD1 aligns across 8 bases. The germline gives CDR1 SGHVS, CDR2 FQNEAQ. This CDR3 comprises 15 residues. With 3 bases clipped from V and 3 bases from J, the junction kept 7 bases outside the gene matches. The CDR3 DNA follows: TGTGCCAGCAGCTTTAGGACAGGGTTTCGCTACGAGCAGTACTTC. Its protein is CASSFRTGFRYEQYF.

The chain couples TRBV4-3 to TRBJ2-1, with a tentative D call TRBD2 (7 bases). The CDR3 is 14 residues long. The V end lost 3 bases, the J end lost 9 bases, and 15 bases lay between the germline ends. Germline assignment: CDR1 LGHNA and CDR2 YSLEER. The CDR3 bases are TGCGCCAGCAGCCAGCGGGGGCCGGGCGGTGAGCAGTTCTTC. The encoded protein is CASSQRGPGGEQFF.

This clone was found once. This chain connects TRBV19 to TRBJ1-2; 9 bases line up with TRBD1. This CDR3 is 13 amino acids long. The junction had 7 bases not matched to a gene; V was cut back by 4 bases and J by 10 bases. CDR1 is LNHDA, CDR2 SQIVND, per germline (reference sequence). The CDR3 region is CASSTPTGGDYTF. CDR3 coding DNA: TGTGCCAGTAGTACCCCGACAGGGGGGGACTACACCTTC.

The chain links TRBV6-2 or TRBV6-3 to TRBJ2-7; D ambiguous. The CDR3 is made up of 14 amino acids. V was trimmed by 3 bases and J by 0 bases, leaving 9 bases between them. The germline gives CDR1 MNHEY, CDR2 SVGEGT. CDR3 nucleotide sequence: TGTGCCAGCAGTTATTCCACAGCCTCCTACGAGCAGTACTTC. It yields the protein CASSYSTASYEQYF.

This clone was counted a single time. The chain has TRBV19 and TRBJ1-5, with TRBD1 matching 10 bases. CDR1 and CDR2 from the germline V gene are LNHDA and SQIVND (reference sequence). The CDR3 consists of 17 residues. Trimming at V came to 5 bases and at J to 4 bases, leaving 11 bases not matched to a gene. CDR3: CASSGRDRGFGNQPQHF. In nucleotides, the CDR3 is TGTGCCAGTAGTGGCCGGGACAGGGGTTTCGGAAATCAGCCCCAGCATTTT.

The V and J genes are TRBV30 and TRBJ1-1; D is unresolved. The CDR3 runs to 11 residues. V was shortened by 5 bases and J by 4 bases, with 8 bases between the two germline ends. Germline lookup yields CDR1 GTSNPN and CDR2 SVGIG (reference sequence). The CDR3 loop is CAWRRATEAFF. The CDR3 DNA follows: TGTGCCTGGCGGAGGGCCACTGAAGCTTTCTTT. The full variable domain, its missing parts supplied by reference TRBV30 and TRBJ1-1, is SQTIHQWPATLVQPVGSPLSLECTVEGTSNPNLYWYRQAAGRGLQLLFYSVGIGQISSEVPQNLSASRPQDRQFILSSKKLLLSDSGFYLCAWRRATEAFFGQGTRLTVV.

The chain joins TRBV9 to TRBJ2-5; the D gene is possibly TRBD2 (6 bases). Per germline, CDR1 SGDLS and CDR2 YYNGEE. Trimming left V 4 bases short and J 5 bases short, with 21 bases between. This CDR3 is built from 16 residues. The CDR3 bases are TGTGCCAGCAGCTCTTCCCTGGGGGGAGTGGAGGAGACCCAGTACTTC. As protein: CASSSSLGGVEETQYF.

This chain's CDR3 is CASSHLTGGQTYGYTF. CDR3 nucleotides: TGTGCCAGCAGCCACCTGACAGGGGGGCAAACTTATGGCTACACCTTC. J is TRBJ1-2 and V is TRBV4-2; 9 bases fit TRBD1. With 3 bases clipped from V and 5 bases from J, the junction kept 10 bases outside the gene matches. Germline loops: CDR1 LGHNA, CDR2 YNFKEQ. The CDR3 runs to 16 residues.

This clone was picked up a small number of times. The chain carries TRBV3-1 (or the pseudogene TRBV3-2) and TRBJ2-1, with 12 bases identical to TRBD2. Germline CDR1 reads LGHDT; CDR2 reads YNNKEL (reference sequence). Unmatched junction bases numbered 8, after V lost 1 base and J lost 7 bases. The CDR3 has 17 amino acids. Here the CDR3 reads CASSQVNHGLAGNEQFF. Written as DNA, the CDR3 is TGTGCCAGCAGCCAAGTCAATCATGGACTAGCGGGGAATGAGCAGTTCTTC.

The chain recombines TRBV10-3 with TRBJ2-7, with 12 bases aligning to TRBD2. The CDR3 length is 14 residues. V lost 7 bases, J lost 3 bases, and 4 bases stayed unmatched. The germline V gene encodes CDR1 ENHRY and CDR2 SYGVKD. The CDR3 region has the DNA TGTGCCATCAACTCGGGACTAGCGGGCTACGAGCAGTACTTC. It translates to CAINSGLAGYEQYF.

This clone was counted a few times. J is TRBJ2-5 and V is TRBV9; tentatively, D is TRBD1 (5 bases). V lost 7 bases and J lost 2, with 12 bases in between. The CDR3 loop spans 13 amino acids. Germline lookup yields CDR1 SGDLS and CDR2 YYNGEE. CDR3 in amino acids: CASARTPQETQYF. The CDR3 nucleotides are TGTGCCAGCGCGAGGACACCACAAGAGACCCAGTACTTC.

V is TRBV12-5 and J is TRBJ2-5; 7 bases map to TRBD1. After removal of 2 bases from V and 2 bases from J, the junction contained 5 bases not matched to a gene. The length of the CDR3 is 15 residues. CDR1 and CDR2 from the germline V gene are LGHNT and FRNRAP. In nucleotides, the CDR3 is TGTGCTAGTGGTTTGCCGAGGGGGCAGCAAGAGACCCAGTACTTC. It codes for CASGLPRGQQETQYF. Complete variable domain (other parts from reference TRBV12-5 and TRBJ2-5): DARVTQTPRHKVTEMGQEVTMRCQPILGHNTVFWYRQTMMQGLELLAYFRNRAPLDDSGMPKDRFSAEMPDATLATLKIQPSEPRDSAVYFCASGLPRGQQETQYFGPGTRLLVL.

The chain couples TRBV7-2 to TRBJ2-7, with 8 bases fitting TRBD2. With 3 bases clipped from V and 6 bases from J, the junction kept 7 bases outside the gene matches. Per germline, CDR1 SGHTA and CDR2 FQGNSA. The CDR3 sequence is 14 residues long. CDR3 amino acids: CASSFRREDSEQYF. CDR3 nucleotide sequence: TGTGCCAGCAGCTTCCGGCGGGAGGATTCCGAGCAGTACTTC.

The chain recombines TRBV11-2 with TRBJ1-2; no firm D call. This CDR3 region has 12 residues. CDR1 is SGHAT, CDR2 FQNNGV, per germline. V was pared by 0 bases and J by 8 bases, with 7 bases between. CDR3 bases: TGTGCCAGCAGCTTAGAGAGCGGGGGCTACACCTTC. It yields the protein CASSLESGGYTF. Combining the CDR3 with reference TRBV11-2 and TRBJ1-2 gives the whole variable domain EAGVAQSPRYKIIEKRQSVAFWCNPISGHATLYWYQQILGQGPKLLIQFQNNGVVDDSQLPKDRFSAERLKGVDSTLKIQPAKLEDSAVYLCASSLESGGYTFGSGTRLTVV.

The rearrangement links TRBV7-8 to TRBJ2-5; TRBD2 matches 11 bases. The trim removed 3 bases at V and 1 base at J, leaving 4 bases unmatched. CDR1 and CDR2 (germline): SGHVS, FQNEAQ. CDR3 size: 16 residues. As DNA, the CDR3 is TGTGCCAGCAGCTTCCTGACTAGCGGGATCCAAGAGACCCAGTACTTC. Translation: CASSFLTSGIQETQYF.